A selection of T cell receptor beta chains follows, all from one sample in a study of blood T cell repertoires in COVID-19. Only in-frame clones appear in the TCRdb table, and some are missing; sequencing was by immunoSEQ multiplex PCR. This table holds more than 200,000 clones, 88% found once. Material for sequencing was peripheral blood. The source of these receptors is a human donor in a cohort sampled during active COVID-19. The CDR3 runs from the conserved cysteine through the conserved F or W. D genes are given only for firm matches. Not every row has a clone size; where given, it reads once, few, many or a size class.

clone_size | j_call | v_call | d_call | cdr3_nt | cdr3_aa
- | TRBJ1-2 | TRBV29-1 | - | TGCAGCGGCGGAGGCGACTATGGCTACACCTTC | CSGGGDYGYTF
- | TRBJ2-3 | TRBV24-1 | - | TGTGCCACCAGTGACGGTGTCCGCTTCACAGATACGCAGTATTTT | CATSDGVRFTDTQYF
- | TRBJ2-1 | TRBV11-2 | TRBD2 | TGTGCCAGCAGCTCCTTTGGACTAGCAAATGAGCAGTTCTTC | CASSSFGLANEQFF
- | TRBJ2-4 | TRBV7-2 | - | TGTGCCAGCAGCTTAGCGGGAGTAGGCAAAAACATTCAGTACTTC | CASSLAGVGKNIQYF
- | TRBJ1-4 | TRBV19 | - | TGTGCCAGTAGTGAGCAGGGTGATGAAAAACTGTTTTTT | CASSEQGDEKLFF
- | TRBJ1-5 | TRBV27 | - | TGTGCCAGCAGTCCTTCTCGAGGGTATAGCAATCAGCCCCAGCATTTT | CASSPSRGYSNQPQHF
once | TRBJ2-7 | TRBV5-1 | TRBD1 | TGCGCCAGCAGCTTTCATGCTGGGACAGGGGACTACGAGCAGTACTTC | CASSFHAGTGDYEQYF
- | TRBJ2-1 | TRBV13 | TRBD2 | TGTGCCAGCAGCAACGTCCTAGCGGACCACAATGAGCAGTTCTTC | CASSNVLADHNEQFF
few | TRBJ2-7 | TRBV7-2 | - | TGTGCCAGCAGCTTAGCGGCTGAGTCGGGCTACGAGCAGTACTTC | CASSLAAESGYEQYF
once | TRBJ1-2 | TRBV9 | - | TGTGCCAGCAGCGTCTTGGGACGGGGGGACTATGGCTACACCTTC | CASSVLGRGDYGYTF
- | TRBJ1-2 | TRBV19 | - | TGTGCCAGTACGAGGGGGACTAACTATGGCTACACCTTC | CASTRGTNYGYTF
- | TRBJ2-1 | TRBV6-2/TRBV6-3 | TRBD2 | TGTGCCAGCAGTTATGGCGGGGGGAACTACAATGAGCAGTTCTTC | CASSYGGGNYNEQFF
- | TRBJ1-4 | TRBV28 | TRBD1 | TGTGCCAGCAGCACGTCTCAGGGGGCGGGTGAAAAACTGTTTTTT | CASSTSQGAGEKLFF
- | TRBJ2-7 | TRBV4-1 | TRBD1 | TGCGCCAGCAGCCAAGGACAGGGTCAGATTTACGAGCAGTACTTC | CASSQGQGQIYEQYF
- | TRBJ1-1 | TRBV4-3 | TRBD1 | TGCGCCAGCAGCCACGAGCTGACAGGGGGGACTGAAGCTTTCTTT | CASSHELTGGTEAFF
- | TRBJ2-7 | TRBV28 | - | TGTGCCAGCACCAGGGCGGCCTACGAGCAGTACTTC | CASTRAAYEQYF
once | TRBJ2-7 | TRBV6-5 | - | TGTGCCAGCAGTCCCCCGGACAGCTACGAGCAGTACTTC | CASSPPDSYEQYF
- | TRBJ2-7 | TRBV6-2/TRBV6-3 | - | TGTGCCAGCAGTTACCAGTACGAGCAGTACTTC | CASSYQYEQYF
- | TRBJ1-5 | TRBV15 | TRBD1 | TGTGCCACCAGCAGCCACCGGGACAGGGATCAGCCCCAGCATTTT | CATSSHRDRDQPQHF
- | TRBJ2-7 | TRBV7-2 | - | TGTGCCAGCAGCTTAGACGGGAGTGGGTACGAGCAGTACTTC | CASSLDGSGYEQYF
- | TRBJ1-6 | TRBV3-1/TRBV3-2 | - | TGTGCCAGCAGCCAAGTTATCAGTAATTCACCCCTCCACTTT | CASSQVISNSPLHF
- | TRBJ1-5 | TRBV19 | TRBD1 | TGTGCCAGTAGTGTCGGGACAGGGAAGGGTCAGCCCCAGCATTTT | CASSVGTGKGQPQHF
few | TRBJ1-1 | TRBV7-2 | - | TGTGCCAGCAGCTCGAAGGGGAAATACAGTATCGCTGAAGCTTTCTTT | CASSSKGKYSIAEAFF
once | TRBJ2-1 | TRBV24-1 | TRBD2 | TGTGCCACCAGGGGTGTTAGCGGGAGGGTGGGGGAGCAGTTCTTC | CATRGVSGRVGEQFF
- | TRBJ2-7 | TRBV4-1 | TRBD2 | TGCGCCAGCAGCCTGAGCTTGTCACTAGCGGGGGTAGCGGGGTACGAGCAGTACTTC | CASSLSLSLAGVAGYEQYF
- | TRBJ1-2 | TRBV12-3/TRBV12-4 | - | TGTGCCAGCAGCCTAGGGGGAGGCTACACCTTC | CASSLGGGYTF
- | TRBJ2-7 | TRBV4-3 | - | TGCGCCAGCAGCCAAGAGCTCTACCCCTACGAGCAGTACTTC | CASSQELYPYEQYF
- | TRBJ2-2 | TRBV9 | TRBD1 | TGTGCCAGCAGCACCGACAGGGCGAGGGGGGAGCTGTTTTTT | CASSTDRARGELFF
once | TRBJ1-4 | TRBV7-9 | - | TGTGCCAGCAGCTCTCCTTTTGTCGCGGCTAATGAAAAACTGTTTTTT | CASSSPFVAANEKLFF
- | TRBJ1-2 | TRBV7-9 | - | TGTGCCAGCAGCTTTTTAAGCCGGGGATACATGGGAGGTGGCTACACCTTC | CASSFLSRGYMGGGYTF
- | TRBJ1-4 | TRBV29-1 | - | TGCAGCACCGGAGTCGCAACTAATGAAAAACTGTTTTTT | CSTGVATNEKLFF
- | TRBJ2-1 | TRBV5-4 | - | TGTGCCAGCACCACACCTCACAATGAGCAGTTCTTC | CASTTPHNEQFF
- | TRBJ2-2 | TRBV7-2 | - | TGTGCCAGCACCTTCCTAGCGACCCTCCCCGTCACCGGGGAGCTGTTTTTT | CASTFLATLPVTGELFF
- | TRBJ2-7 | TRBV19 | TRBD2 | TGTGCCAGTAGTCTCGGGGGGAGCCGGGGGGAGCAGTACTTC | CASSLGGSRGEQYF
- | TRBJ1-2 | TRBV30 | TRBD1 | TGTGCCTGGAGTGATTGGACAGGGGTCAACTATGGCTACACCTTC | CAWSDWTGVNYGYTF
- | TRBJ2-2 | TRBV9 | TRBD2 | TGTGCCAGCAGCTTATTTACTAGCGCCGACACCGGGGAGCTGTTTTTT | CASSLFTSADTGELFF
- | TRBJ1-1 | TRBV6-2/TRBV6-3 | TRBD1 | TGTGCCAGCAGTTTGGACAGGGGCCTCGCGGTGAACACTGAAGCTTTCTTT | CASSLDRGLAVNTEAFF
- | TRBJ1-1 | TRBV11-2 | - | TGTGCCAGCAGCTCTACAGGGAATTTGAACACTGAAGCTTTCTTT | CASSSTGNLNTEAFF
- | TRBJ1-1 | TRBV19 | TRBD1 | TGTGCCAGTAGTATCCGGTCCTATGTGGGACAGGGGGCGGGGACTGAAGCTTTCTTT | CASSIRSYVGQGAGTEAFF
- | TRBJ2-7 | TRBV7-8 | TRBD2 | TGTGCCAGCAGCTTTTCGGTGCAGCGGGAGGGTTACTACGAGCAGTACTTC | CASSFSVQREGYYEQYF
- | TRBJ2-7 | TRBV27 | TRBD2 | TGTGCCAGCAGTTATACGGGAGGGCCTTACGAGCAGTACTTC | CASSYTGGPYEQYF
once | TRBJ1-1 | TRBV4-1 | - | TGCGCCAGCAGCCAGCGGGAAGCGAACACTGAAGCTTTCTTT | CASSQREANTEAFF
- | TRBJ2-7 | TRBV7-2 | TRBD2 | TGTGCCAGCAGTCGGACTAGCGGGAAGGGCTACGAGCAGTACTTC | CASSRTSGKGYEQYF
few | TRBJ1-3 | TRBV15 | - | TGTGCCACCAGCAGAGATGGGGCAGTCTCTGGAAACACCATATATTTT | CATSRDGAVSGNTIYF
- | TRBJ2-7 | TRBV5-6 | TRBD1 | TGTGCCAGCAGCTCGCCCCGGGACAGCCTATGGGAGCAGTACTTC | CASSSPRDSLWEQYF
once | TRBJ1-2 | TRBV4-3 | - | TGCGCCAGCAGCCAAGCGATTTCCTGGGAGGATGGCTACACCTTC | CASSQAISWEDGYTF
- | TRBJ1-4 | TRBV23-1 | TRBD1 | TGCGCCAGCAGTCAATCTGTAGGGACAGGGGATGAAAAACTGTTTTTT | CASSQSVGTGDEKLFF
- | TRBJ2-7 | TRBV3-1/TRBV3-2 | - | TGTGCCAGCAGCCTTTTGAAGGGAGGTTACGAGCAGTACTTC | CASSLLKGGYEQYF
- | TRBJ2-3 | TRBV7-9 | - | TGTGCCAGCAGCTTTCAGGGCCCAGATACGCAGTATTTT | CASSFQGPDTQYF
- | TRBJ2-5 | TRBV2 | TRBD2 | TGTGCCAGCAGTGAATGGCGGGGACTAGCGGAAGAGACCCAGTACTTC | CASSEWRGLAEETQYF
- | TRBJ1-1 | TRBV4-3 | - | TGCGCCAGCAGCCAAGACCAGTCAGTGAACACTGAAGCTTTCTTT | CASSQDQSVNTEAFF